The clone carrying this T cell receptor (beta chain) was counted a few times. Its antigen is undetermined. CDR1 is GTSNPN and CDR2 is SVGIG in the germline V gene (reference sequence). The CDR3 totals 16 residues. V lost 0 bases and J 3 bases, leaving 12 bases between the germline ends. Amplified TCR beta CDR3 regions came from RNA transcripts. An initial round of RT-PCR targeting the TCR CDR3 relied on the HTBI primer set. TCRdb itself ran the multiplex PCR reads through MiXCR, one entry per CDR3 protein. In the table there are about 410,000 distinct CDR3 sequences, roughly 15% of which are singletons. This record comes from a study of T cells in Graves' hyperthyroidism and ophthalmopathy. Overall study findings and caveats: The authors' 13 V-J model separated ophthalmopathy from stable hyperthyroidism. Most clonotypes expanded in the thyroid (above 0.001) were also present in blood.

Patients affected by ophthalmopathy presented a Clinical Activity Score of at least 3, a NOSPECS grade of at least 4, and disease duration below 3 months. Orbital computed tomography, thyroid ultrasound, serum thyroxine and TRAb, and clinical symptoms together informed the diagnoses. This receptor was taken from a woman in her 30s with Graves' ophthalmopathy. This chain uses TRBV30 with TRBJ1-6; a weak D match, TRBD1 (6 bases). The sequencing sample was made of blood. This CDR3 is CAWSVNRVLYNSPLHF. The CDR3 DNA sequence: TGTGCCTGGAGTGTAAACAGGGTGCTCTATAATTCACCCCTCCACTTT.